The rows below give T cell receptor beta chains drawn from one sample of a study of regulatory T cells in long-lasting Graves disease. TCRdb passed the multiplex PCR reads through MiXCR, listing each CDR3 protein once. This table has hundreds of thousands of distinct CDR3 sequences, 15% appearing once. The data also belong to a second study, concerning T cells in Graves' hyperthyroidism and ophthalmopathy.

The starting material was peripheral blood mononuclear cells (PBMCs), obtained at new diagnosis, from a patient treated with antithyroid drugs. These receptor sequences come from a middle-aged woman with Graves disease. Each CDR3 is given with its conserved first and last residue. The D gene is left open where the match is weak. Size is omitted from some rows. Given values are once, few, many or a class for expanded clones.

CDR3 DNA	CDR3 protein	V gene	clone size	D gene	J gene
TGTGCCAGCAGTATGGCAGTTAGCAATCAGCCCCAGCATTTT	CASSMAVSNQPQHF	TRBV28	many	-	TRBJ1-5
TGCGCCAGCAGCTCGGGGACAGGGTCGGGCTACACCTTC	CASSSGTGSGYTF	TRBV5-1	-	TRBD1	TRBJ1-2
TGTGCCAGCAGCTTAGCTGGAGCGGACCTCTCCCCCCAAGAGACCCAGTACTTC	CASSLAGADLSPQETQYF	TRBV11-2	many	-	TRBJ2-5
TGTGCCAGCAGTTTATCCCACCTGGCGGGAGCACCTTCCCCCGACAACTACGAGCAGTACTTC	CASSLSHLAGAPSPDNYEQYF	TRBV28	many	TRBD2	TRBJ2-7
TGTGCCAGCAGCTTCCCTGCGGACAGCACCCTTCAAGAGACCCAGTACTTC	CASSFPADSTLQETQYF	TRBV11-2	many	-	TRBJ2-5
TGTGCCAGCAACTTAAACACTGAAGCTTTCTTT	CASNLNTEAFF	TRBV2	many	-	TRBJ1-1
TGTGCCAGCAGGCCCTCCACAGACGGGGGCAATCAGCCCCAGCATTTT	CASRPSTDGGNQPQHF	TRBV27	many	-	TRBJ1-5
TGTGCCAGCAGCCGACTTAGCGGGAGGTTGTCCGAGCAGTACTTC	CASSRLSGRLSEQYF	TRBV6-1	many	TRBD2	TRBJ2-7
TGTGCCAGCACCCTCAGTACAGGGGAATCAGAGACCCAGTACTTC	CASTLSTGESETQYF	TRBV6-2/TRBV6-3	-	TRBD1	TRBJ2-5
TGTGCCAGCAGTCTTCTGGACAGTTCGAACACTGAAGCTTTCTTT	CASSLLDSSNTEAFF	TRBV27	-	-	TRBJ1-1
TGTGCCAGCAGCCCGGGGCCCGGACTTTTTAACCACGAGCAGTACTTC	CASSPGPGLFNHEQYF	TRBV7-6	-	-	TRBJ2-7
TGTGCCACCGGTCCTTCGGGACTAGCGGGAGTAAGCACCTACGAGCAGTACTTC	CATGPSGLAGVSTYEQYF	TRBV6-1	few	TRBD2	TRBJ2-7
TGTGCCAGCAGCTTAAGTGGCAGGGGGTCCTACAATGAGCAGTTCTTC	CASSLSGRGSYNEQFF	TRBV5-6	-	TRBD1	TRBJ2-1
TGCAGTGCTAGAGGTAGCAGGAACACTGAAGCTTTCTTT	CSARGSRNTEAFF	TRBV20-1	many	-	TRBJ1-1
TGTGCCAGTAGTACGGACAGGGGAAGAGAGCAGTACTTC	CASSTDRGREQYF	TRBV19	many	TRBD1	TRBJ2-7
TGTGCCAGCAGCCAGCAAACAGGGGGAAGTGGAAACACCATATATTTT	CASSQQTGGSGNTIYF	TRBV3-1	many	TRBD1	TRBJ1-3
TGTGCCAGACAGATATCGAACACTGAAGCTTTCTTT	CARQISNTEAFF	TRBV3-1	-	-	TRBJ1-1
TGCAGTGCTAGGCGGGACAGGCCCTCCGGGGCCTACGAGCAGTACTTC	CSARRDRPSGAYEQYF	TRBV20-1	few	TRBD1	TRBJ2-7
TGCGCCAGCAGCTTGCCCAGGGGGCAGGTTGACACTGAAGCTTTCTTT	CASSLPRGQVDTEAFF	TRBV5-1	few	TRBD1	TRBJ1-1
TGTGCCAGCAGCTTAGGGGGGACAGATTACAGGGAGACCCAGTACTTC	CASSLGGTDYRETQYF	TRBV11-3	many	TRBD1	TRBJ2-5
TGTGCCAGCAGTTTATTTTACGGATACTACAATGAGCAGTTCTTC	CASSLFYGYYNEQFF	TRBV28	many	-	TRBJ2-1
TGCAGTGCGACCCCAGTAGGGGGTCGCGGAAGCGGGGTAGGGACCAAAAACATTCAGTACTTC	CSATPVGGRGSGVGTKNIQYF	TRBV20-1	-	-	TRBJ2-4
TGTGCCAGCAGTTACTCGATACCGACTAGCGGGAGTATAGGGGAGCTGTTTTTT	CASSYSIPTSGSIGELFF	TRBV6-5	many	TRBD2	TRBJ2-2
TGTGCCAGCAGCCCCGGGACTAGCGGGAGCCCCTACTACGAGCAGTACTTC	CASSPGTSGSPYYEQYF	TRBV7-6	-	TRBD2	TRBJ2-7
TGTGCCAGCAGCGTAGGAGGGTATGAGCAGTTCTTC	CASSVGGYEQFF	TRBV9	many	-	TRBJ2-1